These 5 T cell receptor beta chains originate from one sample sequenced in a study of shared clonotypes between healthy human individuals. Libraries were prepared by immunoSEQ multiplex PCR; TCRdb keeps only in-frame clonotypes and omits some of them. The data hold about 2.2 million clones, with 80% to 95% observed a single time. Naive CD8 cells lacked CD45RO and underwent positive selection for CCR7, leaving out terminally differentiated effector memory CD45RA+ cells. Sequencing used naive CD8+ T cells from PBMCs. All receptors come from a man aged 18 to 35 in good health. Some clones in this sample may be carry-over from other donors' samples.

The chain is built from TRBV29-1 and TRBJ2-5; no definite D call. The V gene lost 6 bases and the J gene lost 11 bases, with 28 bases spanning the gap. The length of the CDR3 is 15 residues. Germline V lookup: CDR1 SQVTM, CDR2 ANQGSEA. CDR3 loop: CSVEYRAPMGYEQYF. CDR3 nucleotide sequence: TGCAGCGTAGAATATAGGGCCCCAATGGGATATGAGCAGTACTTC. Supplemented by reference TRBV29-1 and TRBJ2-5, the full variable domain reads SAVISQKPSRDICQRGTSLTIQCQVDSQVTMMFWYRQQPGQSLTLIATANQGSEATYESGFVIDKFPISRPNLTFSTLTVSNMSPEDSSIYLCSVEYRAPMGYEQYFGPGTRLLVL.

This sequence joins TRBV15 and TRBJ2-3; 10 nucleotides line up with TRBD2. V lost 0 bases to trimming and J lost 2 bases; unmatched junction nucleotides: 14. Germline V gene lookup returns CDR1 LNHNV and CDR2 YYDKDF (reference sequence). The CDR3 consists of 20 residues. The CDR3 spells CATSRDIRAGGPANTDTQYF. The CDR3, as DNA: TGTGCCACCAGCAGAGATATCCGAGCGGGAGGGCCCGCGAACACAGATACGCAGTATTTT.

This clone was found a few times. The chain is built from TRBV6-1 and TRBJ1-5; D is unclear. Looked up from germline, CDR1 is MNHNS and CDR2 is SASEGT. V was clipped by 6 bases and J by 0 bases, with 9 bases between them. The CDR3 sequence is 14 residues long. The CDR3 coding sequence is TGTGCCAGCAGCCCACGTCATAGCAATCAGCCCCAGCATTTT. It specifies CASSPRHSNQPQHF.

V is TRBV6-5 and J is TRBJ1-2; D is unclear. This CDR3 is built from 14 residues. Looked up from germline, CDR1 is MNHEY and CDR2 is SVGAGI. V lost 0 bases and J lost 5, with 10 bases in between. The CDR3 loop reads CASSYSPGQYGYTF. CDR3 nucleotide sequence: TGTGCCAGCAGTTACTCTCCCGGTCAATATGGCTACACCTTC.

This clone was seen a single time. The chain employs TRBV19 and TRBJ1-2; D might be TRBD1 (5 bases). This CDR3 comprises 14 residues. Per germline, CDR1 LNHDA and CDR2 SQIVND (reference sequence). Trimming cost V 7 bases and J 3 bases, with 15 bases left between them. The CDR3 DNA reads TGTGCCAGTACTCAACGGGGACTATACTATGGCTACACCTTC. This sequence encodes CASTQRGLYYGYTF.